The 24 T cell receptor beta chains given below trace back to one sample, sequenced in a study of CD8 T cells in ankylosing spondylitis. Findings and caveats of the study: Seemingly characteristic of ankylosing spondylitis blood was a TCR beta motif consisting of about 8 highly homologous variants.

MiXCR, applied by TCRdb to the 5' RACE reads, yields one record per CDR3 protein. The data contain roughly 400,000 distinct CDR3 sequences, more than 20% of them singletons. These receptors have no identified antigens. Sequencing used blood, either unsorted or a sorted T cell fraction (not recorded which). These receptors came from a male donor with ankylosing spondylitis.

The genes are TRBV5-1 and TRBJ1-6, with D uncertain. The germline V and J ends were trimmed by 5 bases and 4 bases, with 7 bases remaining between them. The CDR3 is 13 amino acids. Germline V gene lookup returns CDR1 SGHRS and CDR2 YFSETQ. The CDR3: CASSQEYNSPLHF. Here the CDR3 DNA reads TGCGCCAGCAGTCAGGAATATAATTCACCCCTCCACTTT.

This clonotype was seen ten or more times. V is TRBV9 and J is TRBJ2-3; 10 bases are shared with TRBD2. Germline loops: CDR1 SGDLS, CDR2 YYNGEE. With V trimmed by 3 bases and J by 0 bases, 4 bases remained unmatched. The CDR3 covers 16 residues. The CDR3: CASSAGLAESTDTQYF. The CDR3 DNA reads TGTGCCAGCAGCGCAGGACTAGCGGAAAGCACAGATACGCAGTATTTT.

The CDR3 nucleotides are TGTGCCAGCAGCCCCCTCCCAGCGGGAGGGCCGTACGAGCAGTACTTC. Translated: CASSPLPAGGPYEQYF. This rearrangement joins TRBV3-1 to TRBJ2-7; 10 bases match TRBD2. Trimming took 4 bases from V and 4 from J; bases not matched to a gene: 10. The CDR3 sequence is 16 residues long. Germline V gives CDR1 LGHDT, CDR2 YNNKEL (reference sequence).

The sample holds a few counts of this clonotype. The rearrangement links TRBV5-1 to TRBJ2-1; no firm D call. Per germline, CDR1 SGHRS and CDR2 YFSETQ. This CDR3 is built from 13 residues. V shed 0 bases and J shed 9 bases, with 10 bases lying between them. The CDR3: CASSLDQVVEQFF. DNA of the CDR3: TGCGCCAGCAGCTTGGATCAGGTCGTTGAGCAGTTCTTC.

The V and J genes are TRBV7-2 and TRBJ1-5; D unresolved. The V and J ends lost 1 base and 11 bases respectively, with 9 bases between them. CDR3 length equals 12 residues. Germline CDR1 and CDR2: SGHTA and FQGNSA. This chain's CDR3 is CASSLVSGSQHF. DNA of the CDR3: TGTGCCAGCAGCTTAGTAAGCGGGTCCCAGCATTTT.

The V and J genes are TRBV7-2 and TRBJ1-1; a possible D gene is TRBD1 (5 bases). Germline-derived CDR1 and CDR2 are SGHTA and FQGNSA. The CDR3 has 14 residues. Trimming pared 6 bases from V and 1 base from J, leaving 12 bases between. The CDR3 loop is CASRISGQNTEAFF. The CDR3 nucleotides read TGTGCCAGCAGAATATCCGGACAGAACACTGAAGCTTTCTTT. Using reference TRBV7-2 and TRBJ1-1 for the parts outside the CDR3, the full variable domain is GAGVSQSPSNKVTEKGKDVELRCDPISGHTALYWYRQSLGQGLEFLIYFQGNSAPDKSGLPSDRFSAERTGGSVSTLTIQRTQQEDSAVYLCASRISGQNTEAFFGQGTRLTVV.

At least ten counts were recorded for this clonotype. The V call is TRBV7-9, the J call TRBJ2-7; perhaps TRBD1 as D (6 bases). Trimming pared 5 bases from V and 3 bases from J, leaving 11 bases between. This CDR3 region has 13 residues. Germline V gene sequence: CDR1 SEHNR, CDR2 FQNEAQ (reference sequence). CDR3 amino acids: CASSPGAFYEQYF. Written as DNA, the CDR3 is TGTGCCAGCAGCCCAGGGGCTTTCTACGAGCAGTACTTC.

The V call is TRBV5-1, the J call TRBJ1-1, with D perhaps TRBD1 (5 bases). Germline V CDR1 and CDR2: SGHRS, YFSETQ. V lost 1 base, J lost 4 bases, and 8 bases lay in between. This CDR3 is built from 13 residues. In nucleotides, the CDR3 is TGCGCCAGCAGCTTGTATCAGGGCACTGAAGCTTTCTTT. This encodes CASSLYQGTEAFF.

This clonotype was seen ten or more times. This rearrangement joins TRBV29-1 to TRBJ1-5; D remains unclear. Trimming stripped 6 bases from V and 2 bases from J, with 17 bases between. CDR3 length equals 15 residues. The germline V gene has CDR1 SQVTM and CDR2 ANQGSEA. The CDR3 region has the DNA TGCAGCGTCAGCGACGGAATCCTGGGCAATCAGCCCCAGCATTTT. Translated, it gives CSVSDGILGNQPQHF.

This clonotype came up once. The chain is built from TRBV12-3 or TRBV12-4 and TRBJ1-2; D not certain. The CDR3 has 11 residues. With 3 bases removed from V and 6 bases from J, the gap between germline ends came to 5 bases. Here the CDR3 reads CASSFRDGYTF. The CDR3 region has the DNA TGTGCCAGCAGTTTTAGAGATGGCTACACCTTC.

The chain combines TRBV29-1 with TRBJ2-2; D might be TRBD2 (7 bases). The V end lost 8 bases, the J end lost 6 bases, and 19 bases lay between the germline ends. Germline values: CDR1 SQVTM, CDR2 ANQGSEA. The CDR3 is 14 amino acids. CDR3 region: CSSYKGGSPGELFF. CDR3 nucleotide sequence: TGCAGCTCGTACAAGGGGGGGAGTCCCGGGGAGCTGTTTTTT.

A few counts support this clonotype. This rearrangement joins TRBV7-3 to TRBJ2-1; D uncertain. Between the trimmed V and J ends, which lost 1 base and 2 bases, there was a span of 9 bases. The CDR3 totals 15 residues. Germline V gives CDR1 SGHTA, CDR2 FQGTGA. Here the CDR3 reads CASSLMYGTYNEQFF. CDR3 in DNA: TGTGCCAGCAGCTTAATGTACGGCACCTACAATGAGCAGTTCTTC.

Ten or more counts support this clonotype. The V call is TRBV3-1, the J call TRBJ2-7, with D perhaps matching TRBD2 (6 bases). The CDR3 is made up of 14 amino acids. The ends were cut back, 3 bases at V and 0 bases at J, with 9 bases in the middle. The germline gives CDR1 LGHDT, CDR2 YNNKEL (reference sequence). CDR3 region: CASSQEGISYEQYF. The CDR3 DNA follows: TGTGCCAGCAGCCAGGAGGGGATCTCCTACGAGCAGTACTTC.

Only a few counts were recorded for this clonotype. The chain uses TRBV6-5 and TRBJ2-2, with D perhaps matching TRBD2 (6 bases). Looked up from germline, CDR1 is MNHEY and CDR2 is SVGAGI. The CDR3 runs 18 residues. The ends were cut back, 2 bases at V and 3 bases at J, with 19 bases in the middle. CDR3 coding DNA: TGTGCCAGCAGTTACGTAACAGCGGGCACCGCGGACACCGGGGAGCTGTTTTTT. It is translated as CASSYVTAGTADTGELFF.

In its sample, this clonotype was seen many times. This rearrangement joins TRBV5-1 to TRBJ2-7, with 8 positions matching TRBD2. The CDR3 covers 15 residues. The V and J ends lost 5 bases and 0 bases, in that order; junction bases with no gene match: 7. Germline CDR1 SGHRS, CDR2 YFSETQ. Here the CDR3 reads CASSPGRAYSYEQYF. In DNA form, the CDR3 reads TGCGCCAGCAGTCCCGGGAGGGCTTACTCCTACGAGCAGTACTTC.

This clonotype has a handful of counts. The chain recombines TRBV5-6 with TRBJ2-4; D is possibly TRBD2 (7 bases). The ends were cut back, 3 bases at V and 5 bases at J, with 18 bases in the middle. The V gene's germline CDR1 is SGHDT and CDR2 YYEEEE. The CDR3 extends over 16 amino acids. CDR3 region: CASSWGGGLAENIQYF. The CDR3 DNA is TGTGCCAGCAGCTGGGGGGGGGGCCTAGCGGAAAACATTCAGTACTTC.

The V and J genes are TRBV30 and TRBJ1-1; no clear D. The V and J ends lost 5 bases and 7 bases respectively, with 11 bases between them. From germline, CDR1 is GTSNPN and CDR2 SVGIG (reference sequence). This CDR3 contains 11 residues. CDR3 loop: CAWGNDGEAFF. The CDR3 nucleotides read TGTGCCTGGGGCAATGACGGTGAAGCTTTCTTT.

This clonotype was found a few times. V usage is TRBV5-1 and J usage is TRBJ2-6, with D unclear. Germline assignment: CDR1 SGHRS and CDR2 YFSETQ. Trimming took off 0 bases at V and 0 bases at J, with 7 bases between the two ends. This CDR3 contains 16 residues. The CDR3 region is CASSLGGISGANVLTF. The CDR3 nucleotides are TGCGCCAGCAGCTTGGGCGGAATCTCTGGGGCCAACGTCCTGACTTTC.

The genes are TRBV28 and TRBJ1-6, with D unresolved. Per germline, CDR1 MDHEN and CDR2 SYDVKM. The CDR3 contains 14 residues. Deletions cut 7 bases from V and 6 bases from J, with 13 bases between. The CDR3 DNA sequence: TGTGCCAGCATCGAGGCCCCCTCTAATTCACCCCTCCACTTT. This translates into CASIEAPSNSPLHF.

This rearrangement joins TRBV9 to TRBJ2-1; a weak D match, TRBD2 (5 bases). CDR1 and CDR2 (germline): SGDLS, YYNGEE. Trimming left V 0 bases short and J 2 bases short, with 15 bases between. The CDR3 contains 17 residues. CDR3: CASSVGIGSGTYNEQFF. As DNA, the CDR3 is TGTGCCAGCAGCGTAGGTATTGGTTCGGGAACCTACAATGAGCAGTTCTTC. The full variable domain, in which reference TRBV9 and TRBJ2-1 provide the parts outside the CDR3, is DSGVTQTPKHLITATGQRVTLRCSPRSGDLSVYWYQQSLDQGLQFLIQYYNGEERAKGNILERFSAQQFPDLHSELNLSSLELGDSALYFCASSVGIGSGTYNEQFFGPGTRLTVL.

The chain joins TRBV6-1 to TRBJ2-7; TRBD2 agrees at 13 bases. The CDR3 runs to 15 residues. The ends lost 6 bases at V and 6 bases at J; junction bases unmatched: 8. CDR1 MNHNS and CDR2 SASEGT come from the germline V gene. The CDR3 loop is CASRAGLAGASEQYF. For the CDR3, the DNA is TGTGCCAGCAGGGCCGGACTAGCGGGAGCGAGCGAGCAGTACTTC.

In its sample, this clonotype was seen a few times. V and J are TRBV4-3 and TRBJ2-7; TRBD1 might be the D (7 bases). This CDR3 spans 15 amino acids. Germline lookup yields CDR1 LGHNA and CDR2 YSLEER. The V and J ends lost 2 bases and 1 base respectively, with 12 bases between them. CDR3 sequence reads: CASSQPTGRSYEQYF. Here the CDR3 DNA reads TGCGCCAGCAGCCAACCGACAGGGAGGTCCTACGAGCAGTACTTC.

The chain carries TRBV7-3 and TRBJ2-1; the match to TRBD2 covers 10 bases. Germline V gene sequence: CDR1 SGHTA, CDR2 FQGTGA. The CDR3 runs to 17 residues. After removal of 5 bases from V and 3 bases from J, the junction contained 10 bases not matched to a gene. CDR3 protein: CASSRRHSGRNYNEQFF. The CDR3 nucleotides read TGTGCCAGCAGCAGAAGACATAGCGGGAGGAACTACAATGAGCAGTTCTTC.

The chain carries TRBV12-3 or TRBV12-4 and TRBJ1-5; D gene uncertain. The CDR3 has 15 residues. Deletions cut 6 bases from V and 3 bases from J, with 15 bases between. The CDR3 sequence is CASSPSGPINQPQHF. The CDR3 DNA follows: TGTGCCAGCAGCCCAAGCGGTCCCATCAATCAGCCCCAGCATTTT.